The clone carrying this TCR beta chain was counted only a few times. Antigen: not known. 5'RACE template switching added a universal primer site and UMIs to TCR cDNA. TCRdb processed the 5' RACE reads anew with MiXCR; each CDR3 protein has one entry. The repertoire holds 500,000 to 650,000 distinct CDR3 sequences, with about a sixth as singletons. The data were taken from a study of T cells after yellow fever vaccination. Study-level findings and limits: Contamination of FACS-sorted repertoires by abundant clonotypes from the bulk population could occur.

The source was PBMCs, collected roughly 5 days after the first yellow fever vaccination. The clonotype comes from a man younger than 35 who received the YFV17D yellow fever vaccine.

The CDR3 protein is CASSLASVPSSYNEQFF. Written as DNA, the CDR3 is TGTGCCAGCAGCTTAGCGTCAGTTCCTAGCTCCTACAATGAGCAGTTCTTC. The chain uses TRBV7-2 and TRBJ2-1; D unclear. This CDR3 has 17 residues. Deletions cut 0 bases from V and 0 bases from J, with 12 bases between. Germline assignment: CDR1 SGHTA and CDR2 FQGNSA. The full variable domain, completed using reference TRBV7-2 and TRBJ2-1, is GAGVSQSPSNKVTEKGKDVELRCDPISGHTALYWYRQSLGQGLEFLIYFQGNSAPDKSGLPSDRFSAERTGGSVSTLTIQRTQQEDSAVYLCASSLASVPSSYNEQFFGPGTRLTVL.